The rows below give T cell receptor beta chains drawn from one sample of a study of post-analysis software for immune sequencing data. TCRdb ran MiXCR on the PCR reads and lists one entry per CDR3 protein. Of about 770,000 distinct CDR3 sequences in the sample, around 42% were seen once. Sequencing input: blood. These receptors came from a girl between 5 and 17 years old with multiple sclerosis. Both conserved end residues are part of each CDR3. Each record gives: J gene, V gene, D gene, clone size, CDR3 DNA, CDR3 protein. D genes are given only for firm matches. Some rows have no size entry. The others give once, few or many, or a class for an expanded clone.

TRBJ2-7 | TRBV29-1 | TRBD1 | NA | TGCAGCGTGGCAGGAACCGGGACAGTACCTTACGAGCAGTACTTC | CSVAGTGTVPYEQYF
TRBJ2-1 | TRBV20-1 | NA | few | TGCAGTGCTAGGCACCTGGGTACCTACAATGAGCAGTTCTTC | CSARHLGTYNEQFF
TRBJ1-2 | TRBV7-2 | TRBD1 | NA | TGTGCCAGCAGCTTAGAGAGACAGGGCCCCTATGGCTACACCTTC | CASSLERQGPYGYTF
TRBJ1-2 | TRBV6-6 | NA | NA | TGTGCCAGCAGTTACCCTCGAGGGGGGAGGGACTATGGCTACACCTTC | CASSYPRGGRDYGYTF
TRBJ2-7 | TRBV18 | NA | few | TGTGCCAGCTCACCCACCCAGCTTCAGTACGAGCAGTACTTC | CASSPTQLQYEQYF
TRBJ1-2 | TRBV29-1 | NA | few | TGCAGCGTTTACCAAGACTATGGCTACACCTTC | CSVYQDYGYTF
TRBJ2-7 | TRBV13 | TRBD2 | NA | TGTGCCAGCAGCATCGGACTAGCGGGAGGGTTCCACTCCTACAATGAGCAGTACTTC | CASSIGLAGGFHSYNEQYF
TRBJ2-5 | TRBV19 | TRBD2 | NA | TGTGCCAGTACCGACGTCCTAGCGGGAGAGGAGACCCAGTACTTC | CASTDVLAGEETQYF
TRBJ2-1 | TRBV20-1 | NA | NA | TGCAGTGCCCAATCGGGAGATGAGCAGTTCTTC | CSAQSGDEQFF
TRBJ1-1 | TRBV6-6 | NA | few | TGTGCCAGCAGTTACACTGAAGCTTTCTTT | CASSYTEAFF
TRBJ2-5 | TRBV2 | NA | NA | TGTGCCAGCAGTGAGAACAGGGCAGGGACCCAGTACTTC | CASSENRAGTQYF
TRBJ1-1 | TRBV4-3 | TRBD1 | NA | TGCGCCAGCAGCCACTACCTCCGGGACAGGGACACTGAAGCTTTCTTT | CASSHYLRDRDTEAFF
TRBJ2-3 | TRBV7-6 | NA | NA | TGTGCCAGCAGCTTAGCCCCGGATGCTAGCACAGATACGCAGTATTTT | CASSLAPDASTDTQYF
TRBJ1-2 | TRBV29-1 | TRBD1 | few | TGCAGCGTTGAAGATCACTCGGGACAGATTAAGGCTGGCTACACCTTC | CSVEDHSGQIKAGYTF
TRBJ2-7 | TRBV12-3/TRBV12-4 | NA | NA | TGTGCCAGCAGGTCAGGTTTGGGTGTCTACGAGCAGTACTTC | CASRSGLGVYEQYF
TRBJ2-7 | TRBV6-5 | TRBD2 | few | TGTGCCAGCAGGCTACCCGGGGGGGACGAGCAGTACTTC | CASRLPGGDEQYF
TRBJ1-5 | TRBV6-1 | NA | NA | TGTGCCAGCAGTGAAGCGCTGGCAGGTCATCAGCCCCAGCATTTT | CASSEALAGHQPQHF
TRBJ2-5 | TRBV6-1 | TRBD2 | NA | TGTGCCAGCAGTCCCCAAGGGCTAGCGGGCCCCCGCGAGACCCAGTACTTC | CASSPQGLAGPRETQYF
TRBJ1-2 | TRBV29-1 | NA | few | TGCAGCGTTTTGGGGAACTATGGCTACACCTTC | CSVLGNYGYTF
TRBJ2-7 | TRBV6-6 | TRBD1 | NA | TGTGCCAGCAGTCAAGGTTCCGGGACAGGGATCTACGAGCAGTACTTC | CASSQGSGTGIYEQYF
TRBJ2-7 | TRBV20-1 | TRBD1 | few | TGCAGTGCTAGAGTACCGGGACAGGGACCCTACGAGCAGTACTTC | CSARVPGQGPYEQYF
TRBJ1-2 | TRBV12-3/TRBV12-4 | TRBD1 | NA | TGTGCCAGCAGGGGACTACAGGGGGACAGAGCTAACTATGGCTACACCTTC | CASRGLQGDRANYGYTF
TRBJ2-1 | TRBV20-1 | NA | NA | TGCAGTGCGGAGGAGGCAGCTACCTCCTACAATGAGCAGTTCTTC | CSAEEAATSYNEQFF
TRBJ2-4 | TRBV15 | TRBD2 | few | TGTGCCACCAGCAGAGATCGGACGACAGCGGGACTAGCAGAAAACATTCAGTACTTC | CATSRDRTTAGLAENIQYF
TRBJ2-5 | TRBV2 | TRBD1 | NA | TGTGCCAGCAGTGCCCCCACCCCGGGACAGGGGACGATGCAAGAGACCCAGTACTTC | CASSAPTPGQGTMQETQYF
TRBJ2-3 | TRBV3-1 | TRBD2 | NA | TGTGCCAGCAGCATTCTGGCGGGGGATCCCGGCGATACGCAGTATTTT | CASSILAGDPGDTQYF
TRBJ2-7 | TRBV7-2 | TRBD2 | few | TGTGCCAGCAGCTTAGGGAGGGAGGGGACCTACGAGCAGTACTTC | CASSLGREGTYEQYF
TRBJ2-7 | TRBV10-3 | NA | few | TGTGCCATCAGTGACGTGGGAGGACGGTACGAGCAGTACTTC | CAISDVGGRYEQYF
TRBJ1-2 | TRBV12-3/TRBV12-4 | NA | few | TGTGCCAGCAGTCCCCGACAGGCTCAAGGCTACACCTTC | CASSPRQAQGYTF
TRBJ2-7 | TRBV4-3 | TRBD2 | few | TGCGCCAGCAGCCAAGTCATCCTTGGCAGTAGCGGGAGTCCCAACGAGCAGTACTTC | CASSQVILGSSGSPNEQYF
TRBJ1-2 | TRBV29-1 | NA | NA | TGCAGCGTTGTGTGGCAGGGGACTAACTATGGCTACACCTTC | CSVVWQGTNYGYTF
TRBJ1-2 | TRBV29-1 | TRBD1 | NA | TGCAGCGTTGAAACAGGACAGGGGAACTATGGCTACACCTTC | CSVETGQGNYGYTF
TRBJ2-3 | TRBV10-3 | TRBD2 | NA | TGTGCCATCAGAGGGGAGACTAGCAGAGATACGCAGTATTTT | CAIRGETSRDTQYF
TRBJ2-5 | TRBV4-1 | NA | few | TGCGCCAGCAGCCAAGCACAAGAGGGGCCTCAAGAGACCCAGTACTTC | CASSQAQEGPQETQYF
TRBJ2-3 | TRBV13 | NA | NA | TGTGCCAGCAGCTCGACTGCCTCTAGCACAGATACGCAGTATTTT | CASSSTASSTDTQYF
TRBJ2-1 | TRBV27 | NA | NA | TGTGCCAGCAGAAAACGGTCCCTCTCCTACAATGAGCAGTTCTTC | CASRKRSLSYNEQFF
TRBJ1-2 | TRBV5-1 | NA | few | TGCGCCAGCAGCCCAGGGGATCTCGGCTACACCTTC | CASSPGDLGYTF
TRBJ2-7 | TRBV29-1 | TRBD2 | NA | TGCAGCGTTGTTGTACTAGCGGGTAACTACGAGCAGTACTTC | CSVVVLAGNYEQYF
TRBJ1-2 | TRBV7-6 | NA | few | TGTGCCAGCAGCTTAAGGGGATCCTATGGCTACACCTTC | CASSLRGSYGYTF
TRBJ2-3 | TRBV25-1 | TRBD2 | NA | TGTGCCAGCAGTGAACGCCCTTTGCGGGAGGGCTGGGATACGCAGTATTTT | CASSERPLREGWDTQYF
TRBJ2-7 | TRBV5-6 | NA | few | TGTGCCAGCAGCTTGCGGGAGACGCCTGGACTGGGCTCCTACGAGCAGTACTTC | CASSLRETPGLGSYEQYF
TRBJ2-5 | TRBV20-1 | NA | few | TGCAGTGCTAGAGATTGGGGAGAGACCCAGTACTTC | CSARDWGETQYF
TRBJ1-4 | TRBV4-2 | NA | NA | TGTGCCAGCAGCCATCCCTCGGCAAGTAGGGAAAAACTGTTTTTT | CASSHPSASREKLFF
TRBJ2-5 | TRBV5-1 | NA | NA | TGCGCCAGCACCACTGGGGCAGCCCTAGCCCAAGAGACCCAGTACTTC | CASTTGAALAQETQYF
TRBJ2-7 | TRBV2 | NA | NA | TGTGCCAGTAACCGCAGGAGCTCCTACGAGCAGTACTTC | CASNRRSSYEQYF
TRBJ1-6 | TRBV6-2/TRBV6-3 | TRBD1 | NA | TGTGCCAGCAGTCCGGACAGGGCGGTTTCACCCCTCCACTTT | CASSPDRAVSPLHF
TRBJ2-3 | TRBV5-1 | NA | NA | TGCGCCAGCAGCGACCACCTAGTAGATACGCAGTATTTT | CASSDHLVDTQYF